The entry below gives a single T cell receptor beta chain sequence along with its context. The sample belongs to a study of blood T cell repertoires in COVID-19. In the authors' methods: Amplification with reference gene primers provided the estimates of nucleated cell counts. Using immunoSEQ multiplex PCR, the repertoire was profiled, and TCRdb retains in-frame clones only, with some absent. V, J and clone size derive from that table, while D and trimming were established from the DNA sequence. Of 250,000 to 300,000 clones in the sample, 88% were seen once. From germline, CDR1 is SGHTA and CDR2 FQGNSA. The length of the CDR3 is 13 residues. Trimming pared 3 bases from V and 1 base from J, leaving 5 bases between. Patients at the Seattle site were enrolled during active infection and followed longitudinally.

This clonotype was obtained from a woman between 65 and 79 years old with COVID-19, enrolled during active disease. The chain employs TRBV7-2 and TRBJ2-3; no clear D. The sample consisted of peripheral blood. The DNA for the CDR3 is TGTGCCAGCAGCTTTCTCCGCACAGATACGCAGTATTTT. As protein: CASSFLRTDTQYF.